The entry below gives a single T cell receptor beta chain sequence along with its context. TCRdb re-called the 5' RACE reads and catalogs CDR3 proteins one per entry, DNA excluded. The table lists some 130,000 distinct CDR3 sequences. This CDR3 is 14 amino acids long. Germline CDR1 is DFQATT and CDR2 is SNEGSKA (reference sequence). The sample is drawn from a study of monozygotic twins with inflammatory bowel disease. The genes are TRBV20-1 and TRBJ2-1; the D call of TRBD1 rests on TCRdb alone, since no DNA is present to check it. Sequenced sample: blood. The source of this sequence is a human donor with ulcerative colitis or Crohn's disease, or a healthy co-twin of an affected twin (not recorded which). CDR3: CSAEPGQGYNEQFF.